Detailed here is one T cell receptor beta chain. This clonotype was recorded at least ten times. Its antigen is still unknown. Base qualities are not recorded, but no much larger clone differs from it by a single base. The library was made by PCR. Sequencing took place on an Illumina HiSeq 2500. Molecular barcoding was employed in the preparation of TCR libraries, with unique molecular identifiers being used to normalize TCRbeta repertoire quantification. The raw public reads went through TCRdb reprocessing: fastp at Q25, MiXCR clone calling, in-frame beta chains kept. CDR3 protein duplicates are merged, each entry listing the most common genes and DNA. The table for this sample lists approximately 230,000 distinct CDR3 sequences; around 25% of them were counted only once. The ten largest clones take up roughly 5% of the sample. The sample originates from a study of T-cell reconstitution after alpha-beta-depleted transplantation in children (dated by TCRdb to about 2016). Regarding the study in general: The study quantitatively tracked T-cell immune reconstitution after TCRalphabeta/CD19-depleted allogeneic hematopoietic cell transplantation in children using TCR repertoire profiling.

Overall results and qualifications from the work: Over subsequent months, a decline in hyperexpanded clone frequencies was noted, and after one year, T-cell counts and TCRbeta diversity were mostly ascribed to newly produced T cells. The high TCRbeta diversity at day 60 in some patients was ascribed to recipient T cells and intrathymic progenitors that had survived conditioning. The apparently early alphabetaT-cell count recovery about two months after transplant was reportedly dependent on only several hundred rapidly expanded clones derived from non-depleted graft cells.

Read against the paper, the sample's treatment or condition label means: allogeneic hematopoietic cell transplantation with graft depleted of TCRalphabeta T cells and CD19 B cells. The transplant recipients were children given TCRalphabeta/CD19-depleted allogeneic hematopoietic cell grafts. Sequencing used PBMCs, mostly from graft donor cells, obtained 360 days after TCRalphabeta/CD19-depleted stem cell transplant. This clonotype was obtained from a female patient between 2 and 15 years old who had a stem cell transplant for congenital amegakaryocytic thrombocytopenia, so the T cells may come from the graft donor.

The CDR3 loop reads CASSPSYEQYF. Here is the DNA: TGTGCCAGCAGCCCCTCCTACGAGCAGTACTTC. The rearrangement combines TRBV12-3 or TRBV12-4 with TRBJ2-7; there is no confident call for the D gene. Including the terminal cysteine and phenylalanine, the CDR3 comprises 11 residues. Solely the CDR3 DNA is kept, with 33 bases framed from the first base. V lost 6 bases and J lost 0 bases; the stretch between them is 3 bases long.